The 13 T cell receptor beta chains given below trace back to one sample, sequenced in a study of T cell clones after liver transplantation. Clones were sequenced by immunoSEQ multiplex PCR, and TCRdb holds only the in-frame ones, with some missing. This table has 45,000 to 60,000 clones, approximately 63% appearing once. This specimen was CD4+ T cells from blood, taken at the approximately 16-month timepoint. The receptors originated from a human patient who received a liver transplant. The graft donor may account for some of the T cells.

The table lists this clone with a few counts. The chain combines TRBV6-5 with TRBJ2-5, with 10 bases aligning to TRBD1. The CDR3 sequence is 15 residues long. Germline V lookup: CDR1 MNHEY, CDR2 SVGAGI. The J segment lost 3 bases and the V segment lost 6 bases, leaving 7 bases of the junction unmatched. The CDR3 region is CASSHDRGRKETQYF. The CDR3 nucleotides are TGTGCCAGCAGCCATGACAGGGGGCGGAAAGAGACCCAGTACTTC.

The chain combines TRBV5-6 with TRBJ1-2; D unclear. V gave up 3 bases and J gave up 6 bases, with 9 bases separating them. The CDR3 runs 12 residues. CDR1 SGHDT and CDR2 YYEEEE come from the germline V gene. In DNA form, the CDR3 reads TGTGCCAGCAGCTGGGTTGGGGATGGCTACACCTTC. Its protein product is CASSWVGDGYTF.

The V gene is TRBV11-2, the J gene TRBJ1-6, with D perhaps TRBD1 (6 bases). Germline values: CDR1 SGHAT, CDR2 FQNNGV. Trimming shortened V by 1 base and J by 9 bases, and 16 bases separated the two germline ends. This CDR3 region has 16 residues. CDR3 DNA: TGTGCCAGCAGCTTAGGGTGGCAGGGGATCGGTTCACCCCTCCACTTT. Translated: CASSLGWQGIGSPLHF.

This clone was seen only a few times. The V gene is TRBV29-1, the J gene TRBJ2-4; 14 bases are a match to TRBD2. The CDR3 covers 14 residues. V shed 4 bases and J 11 bases; nucleotides not matched to a gene: 7. In germline, CDR1 is SQVTM, CDR2 ANQGSEA. CDR3 nucleotides: TGCAGCGTTGGACAGGGGACTAGCGGGAGCCTTCAGTACTTC. As protein: CSVGQGTSGSLQYF.

The rearrangement joins TRBV14 to TRBJ2-2; D possibly corresponds to TRBD2 (5 bases). The V gene lost 1 base and the J gene lost 4 bases, with 10 bases spanning the gap. Looked up from germline, CDR1 is SGHDN and CDR2 is FVKESK. CDR3 length: 15 residues. In nucleotides, the CDR3 is TGTGCCAGCAGCCAAGCCGCGGGCGGCACCGGGGAGCTGTTTTTT. It encodes CASSQAAGGTGELFF.

V is TRBV18 and J is TRBJ1-5; 9 bases line up with TRBD1. V shed 6 bases and J 2 bases; nucleotides not matched to a gene: 5. The CDR3 covers 15 residues. CDR1 and CDR2 from the germline V gene are KGHSH and LQKENI. Here the CDR3 DNA reads TGTGCCAGCTCCCTGGGACAGGGAGGCAATCAGCCCCAGCATTTT. Its protein product is CASSLGQGGNQPQHF. The full variable domain, completed using reference TRBV18 and TRBJ1-5, is NAGVMQNPRHLVRRRGQEARLRCSPMKGHSHVYWYRQLPEEGLKFMVYLQKENIIDESGMPKERFSAEFPKEGPSILRIQQVVRGDSAAYFCASSLGQGGNQPQHFGDGTRLSIL.

V and J are TRBV5-8 and TRBJ2-3; tentative D call: TRBD1 (6 bases). Germline loops: CDR1 SGHTS, CDR2 YDEGEE. The CDR3 covers 14 residues. The ends were cut back, 4 bases at V and 2 bases at J, with 11 bases in the middle. The CDR3 DNA reads TGTGCCAGCAGCGCCGGGACAAACACAGATACGCAGTATTTT. Its protein product is CASSAGTNTDTQYF. Using reference TRBV5-8 and TRBJ2-3 for the parts outside the CDR3, the full variable domain is EAGVTQSPTHLIKTRGQQATLRCSPISGHTSVYWYQQALGLGLQFLLWYDEGEERNRGNFPPRFSGRQFPNYSSELNVNALELEDSALYLCASSAGTNTDTQYFGPGTRLTVL.

The V call is TRBV5-1, the J call TRBJ2-5; 10 bases align to TRBD1. The CDR3 totals 14 residues. J gave up 5 bases and V 6 bases, and 7 bases lay outside the gene matches. Germline V gene data show CDR1 as SGHRS and CDR2 as YFSETQ. CDR3 amino acids: CASTDRGPGETQYF. The CDR3 DNA is TGCGCCAGCACCGACAGGGGGCCGGGGGAGACCCAGTACTTC.

The chain combines TRBV29-1 with TRBJ2-5, with D perhaps given as TRBD1 or TRBD2 (5 bases each). The CDR3 length is 12 residues. In germline, CDR1 is SQVTM, CDR2 ANQGSEA. V lost 7 bases, J lost 2 bases, and 11 bases lay in between. The CDR3 here is CSAGWGQETQYF. The CDR3 DNA follows: TGCAGCGCCGGCTGGGGGCAAGAGACCCAGTACTTC.

The J gene is TRBJ1-6, the V gene TRBV5-4; D gene unclear. The CDR3 extends over 15 amino acids. From germline, CDR1 is SGHNT and CDR2 YYREEE (reference sequence). The ends were cut back, 5 bases at V and 4 bases at J, with 13 bases in the middle. The CDR3 sequence: CASSPEVRYNSPLHF. CDR3 bases: TGTGCCAGCAGTCCTGAAGTGAGATATAATTCACCCCTCCACTTT.

V gene TRBV11-3 combines with J gene TRBJ2-1; 13 positions match TRBD2. The V and J ends lost 0 bases and 4 bases, in that order; junction bases with no gene match: 9. Germline CDR1 and CDR2: SGHNT and YENEEA. This CDR3 contains 19 residues. CDR3 in DNA: TGTGCCAGCAGCTTAGACAACCAAAGGACTAGCGGGAGATACAATGAGCAGTTCTTC. It yields the protein CASSLDNQRTSGRYNEQFF.

The chain uses TRBV28 and TRBJ1-1, with D possibly matching TRBD1 (5 bases). In germline, CDR1 is MDHEN, CDR2 SYDVKM. The V end was cut by 7 bases, the J end by 4 bases, with 16 bases between. The length of the CDR3 is 14 residues. DNA for the CDR3: TGTGCCAGCACTCTCTCGGGGGGGGGCACTGAAGCTTTCTTT. This translates into CASTLSGGGTEAFF.

Here the CDR3 DNA reads TGTGCCAGCAGCTTAGATCCTGCAGTCAACACCGGGGAGCTGTTTTTT. Translation: CASSLDPAVNTGELFF. The chain combines TRBV7-7 with TRBJ2-2, with D uncertain. Germline CDR1 SSHAT, CDR2 FNYEAQ (reference sequence). Between the trimmed V and J ends, which lost 1 base and 2 bases, there was a span of 11 bases. This CDR3 comprises 16 residues.